This TCR beta chain derives from a study of T cells in tuberculosis. Study as a whole: In South Africa, adults with active tuberculosis were compared with IGRA-negative and latently infected IGRA-positive adolescents.

Study-wide results and caveats: Classification accuracy was 80% to 90% (AUROC 0.7 to 0.9) with the GMM-specific repertoire. Selection depended on which cryopreserved specimens were available.

Each donor contributed about 110,000 T cells on average, unsorted. Profiled with immunoSEQ multiplex PCR; TCRdb holds only in-frame clones, not every one. In the table there are some 31,000 clones, roughly 93% of which are singletons. Comment on this clone: Its target is unknown.

CDR1 and CDR2 (germline): SSHAT, FNYEAQ (reference sequence). There are 13 residues in the CDR3. The V end was cut by 5 bases, the J end by 4 bases, with 9 bases between. This receptor was identified in a donor aged 10 to 29 with latent tuberculosis or without tuberculosis infection. The sample consisted of PBMCs. V and J are TRBV7-7 and TRBJ2-1; maybe TRBD1 (6 bases). The CDR3 DNA is TGTGCCAGCAGCCCAAGGGGGTACAATGAGCAGTTCTTC. Its protein is CASSPRGYNEQFF.